Listed below are T cell receptor beta chains from one sample, sequenced in a study of T-cell memory formation after mild COVID-19. TCRdb itself ran the 5' RACE reads through MiXCR, one entry per CDR3 protein. Here the sample spans a few hundred thousand distinct CDR3 sequences, roughly 26% being singletons. Sequenced: PBMCs or a T cell subset sorted from them (not recorded which). The receptors shown here come from an adult woman who had mild COVID-19 (a few samples of this study predate the infection). Cell type and time point are not known. Each CDR3 is given with its conserved first and last residue. The D gene is left open where the match is weak. Not every row has a clone size; where given, it reads once, few, many or a size class.

TRBV3-1	.	TRBJ2-2	many	CASSHDGLVTGELFF	TGTGCCAGCAGCCACGACGGGCTGGTCACCGGGGAGCTGTTTTTT
TRBV7-2	TRBD2	TRBJ2-1	few	CASSYLAGAYNEQFF	TGTGCCAGCAGCTATCTAGCGGGAGCGTACAATGAGCAGTTCTTC
TRBV5-1	.	TRBJ2-1	.	CASSLNWLVSYNEQFF	TGCGCCAGCAGCCTGAACTGGCTAGTCTCCTACAATGAGCAGTTCTTC
TRBV20-1	TRBD2	TRBJ2-5	.	CSAPPQGLALLGTQYF	TGCAGTGCCCCCCCACAAGGACTAGCCCTACTAGGGACCCAGTACTTC
TRBV6-6	TRBD1	TRBJ1-1	few	CASSYSFRLQGLNTEAFF	TGTGCCAGCAGTTACTCTTTTCGGCTACAGGGGTTGAACACTGAAGCTTTCTTT
TRBV12-3/TRBV12-4	.	TRBJ1-2	.	CASSLALGGGAYGYTF	TGTGCCAGCAGTTTAGCGCTAGGTGGAGGAGCCTATGGCTACACCTTC
TRBV12-3/TRBV12-4	.	TRBJ2-2	few	CASSFQGANTGELFF	TGTGCCAGCAGTTTTCAAGGGGCGAACACCGGGGAGCTGTTTTTT
TRBV7-9	TRBD1	TRBJ1-1	.	CASSINDRARTVEAFF	TGTGCCAGCAGCATTAATGACAGGGCGAGGACGGTTGAAGCTTTCTTT
TRBV10-3	.	TRBJ2-7	many	CAISEYGAPYEQYF	TGTGCCATCAGTGAGTACGGCGCGCCCTACGAGCAGTACTTC
TRBV4-3	TRBD1	TRBJ2-7	few	CASSPRTGTEQYF	TGCGCCAGCAGCCCCAGGACAGGGACCGAGCAGTACTTC
TRBV12-3/TRBV12-4	.	TRBJ1-5	.	CASKNGLSNQPQHF	TGTGCCAGCAAGAACGGTCTTAGCAATCAGCCCCAGCATTTT
TRBV7-2	.	TRBJ2-1	few	CASSLAVSYNEQFF	TGTGCCAGCAGCTTAGCAGTCTCATACAATGAGCAGTTCTTC
TRBV20-1	TRBD1	TRBJ2-7	few	CSARDPRTGDYDEQYF	TGCAGTGCTAGAGATCCCCGGACAGGGGATTACGACGAGCAGTACTTC
TRBV27	TRBD2	TRBJ2-1	.	CASTLLAGDDNEQFF	TGTGCCAGCACCCTACTAGCGGGAGACGACAATGAGCAGTTCTTC
TRBV20-1	TRBD2	TRBJ2-3	once	CSVNSSGVTDTQYF	TGCAGTGTGAATTCGAGCGGGGTCACAGATACGCAGTATTTT
TRBV7-3	TRBD1	TRBJ2-7	.	CASSPGQAPGEQYF	TGTGCCAGCAGCCCGGGACAGGCCCCGGGTGAGCAGTACTTC
TRBV5-1	.	TRBJ1-1	once	CASSSFRLTSVSRNGTEAFF	TGCGCCAGCAGCTCCTTCCGCTTAACATCGGTATCGCGGAACGGCACTGAAGCTTTCTTT
TRBV7-9	.	TRBJ2-7	few	CASRFTLRDEQYF	TGTGCCAGCAGATTCACGCTCAGGGACGAGCAGTACTTC
TRBV3-1	.	TRBJ2-2	few	CASSHESRGELFF	TGTGCCAGCAGCCATGAGAGCCGCGGGGAGCTGTTTTTT
TRBV20-1	.	TRBJ2-5	few	CSARTAGETQYF	TGCAGTGCTAGAACCGCGGGCGAGACCCAGTACTTC
TRBV10-3	.	TRBJ1-6	.	CAIQADPNSPLHF	TGTGCCATCCAGGCGGACCCTAATTCACCCCTCCACTTT
TRBV6-5	.	TRBJ2-3	.	CASSPRFLGDTQYF	TGTGCCAGCAGCCCTAGGTTTCTGGGAGATACGCAGTATTTT
TRBV3-1	TRBD1	TRBJ1-2	once	CASSPYGRGRMDYGYTF	TGTGCCAGCAGCCCCTACGGGAGGGGGCGTATGGACTATGGCTACACCTTC
TRBV6-6	.	TRBJ1-4	.	CASRHKGATNEKLFF	TGTGCCAGCAGACACAAGGGTGCAACTAATGAAAAACTGTTTTTT
TRBV7-9	.	TRBJ1-2	.	CASSLAPTLTASGFGYTF	TGTGCCAGCAGCTTAGCCCCCACCCTGACAGCTAGTGGCTTCGGCTACACCTTC
TRBV20-1	.	TRBJ2-7	few	CSARQGTYEQYF	TGCAGTGCTAGACAGGGCACCTACGAGCAGTACTTC